This TCR beta chain was captured by sequencing in a study of tumor-infiltrating lymphocytes in primary liver carcinoma. The investigators made TCR beta cDNA from about 500 ng total RNA, using a constant-region primer. Sequencing libraries for TCR beta derived from three nested multiplex PCR rounds that used slightly modified ARM-PCR. The opening two PCR rounds, roughly 11 cycles each, paired TRBV1-TRBV30 forward primers with a C-beta reverse primer. TCRdb itself ran the multiplex PCR reads through MiXCR, one entry per CDR3 protein. The sample holds about 54,000 distinct CDR3 sequences, 70% to 75% seen once. It was from roughly 20-30 mg of unsorted bulk tissue that RNA and DNA were co-extracted. Germline-derived CDR1 and CDR2 are SGHAT and FQNNGV. The CDR3 has 14 amino acids. As for this clonotype: Its cognate antigen is unknown. The junction departs from germline at one end; a sequencing error may be responsible.

Study conclusions and caveats: Detection in all five tumor regions applied to only about 7.5-25% of top clones. Less overlap was seen in tumor-adjacent and tumor-blood pairs than in tumor region pairs. Tumors carried a top-250-clone fraction significantly exceeding that of blood (p = 0.039).

The source is a middle-aged man with primary liver carcinoma and hepatitis B virus infection. Sequencing was carried out using liver tumor tissue from sampling region 2. The sample's subset: tumor region T2, inferior pole. The V gene is TRBV11-2, the J gene TRBJ2-4; D remains ambiguous. CDR3 sequence: CASSPQRAWYIHYF. CDR3 coding DNA: TGTGCCAGCAGCCCCCAACGGGCGTGGTACATTCACTACTTC.